These T cell receptor beta chains were read from a single sample in a study of early T cells in non-severe SARS-CoV-2 infection. TCRdb passed the 5' RACE reads through MiXCR, listing each CDR3 protein once. The sample has tens of thousands of distinct CDR3 sequences; about 10% are singletons. The sequencing input was whole blood. Every receptor here comes from an adult who was a healthcare worker with PCR-confirmed SARS-CoV-2 infection or an uninfected control (not recorded which). CDR3s include the opening cysteine and the closing phenylalanine or tryptophan. Each record gives: D gene, V gene, clone size, J gene, CDR3 protein, CDR3 DNA. The D gene is left open where the match is weak. A row's size may be missing; if present it is once, few, many or a size class.

TRBD1	TRBV2	many	TRBJ2-2	CASSKGQPNTGELFF	TGTGCCAGCAGTAAGGGACAGCCGAACACCGGGGAGCTGTTTTTT
NA	TRBV5-1	many	TRBJ2-2	CASSFRPATGELFF	TGCGCCAGCAGCTTCAGACCTGCTACCGGGGAGCTGTTTTTT
NA	TRBV6-5	NA	TRBJ1-1	CASSYGPVSAEAFF	TGTGCCAGCAGTTATGGCCCCGTGAGCGCTGAAGCTTTCTTT
NA	TRBV7-2	NA	TRBJ1-1	CASSFSLDTEAFF	TGTGCCAGCAGCTTCAGCTTGGACACTGAAGCTTTCTTT
NA	TRBV5-1	NA	TRBJ2-7	CASSFIATTYEQYF	TGCGCCAGCAGCTTCATAGCGACCACCTACGAGCAGTACTTC
NA	TRBV29-1	many	TRBJ2-5	CSVEDTGYQETQYF	TGCAGCGTTGAAGATACCGGGTACCAAGAGACCCAGTACTTC
NA	TRBV7-3	many	TRBJ2-3	CASSLGTSTDTQYF	TGTGCCAGCAGCTTGGGGACCAGCACAGATACGCAGTATTTT
NA	TRBV20-1	NA	TRBJ2-1	CSAQGEIEQFF	TGCAGTGCCCAAGGGGAGATTGAGCAGTTCTTC
TRBD1	TRBV7-6	NA	TRBJ1-3	CASSVDRGLENTIYF	TGTGCCAGCAGCGTTGACAGGGGCTTAGAAAACACCATATATTTT
TRBD1	TRBV19	NA	TRBJ2-6	CASRDRAEGANVLTF	TGTGCCAGTAGGGACAGGGCGGAAGGGGCCAACGTCCTGACTTTC
NA	TRBV5-6	many	TRBJ1-5	CASSLTGTNQPQHF	TGTGCCAGCAGCTTAACAGGTACCAATCAGCCCCAGCATTTT
NA	TRBV29-1	NA	TRBJ2-7	CSVEDTDRNYEQYF	TGCAGCGTTGAAGACACCGACAGAAACTACGAGCAGTACTTC
NA	TRBV6-2/TRBV6-3	few	TRBJ1-2	CASSYAGSSYTF	TGTGCCAGCAGTTACGCGGGCAGCAGCTACACCTTC
NA	TRBV11-2	few	TRBJ2-3	CASSLDGGLTDTQYF	TGTGCCAGCAGCTTAGATGGGGGCCTCACAGATACGCAGTATTTT
NA	TRBV7-9	many	TRBJ2-4	CASSSGARRQAKNIQYF	TGTGCCAGCAGCTCAGGTGCTAGGAGACAAGCCAAAAACATTCAGTACTTC
TRBD2	TRBV20-1	once	TRBJ2-1	CSAPATSGRHNEQFF	TGCAGTGCTCCTGCAACTAGCGGACGACACAATGAGCAGTTCTTC
TRBD1	TRBV28	NA	TRBJ1-2	CASSFRDSIYGYTF	TGTGCCAGCAGTTTCCGGGACAGCATCTATGGCTACACCTTC
NA	TRBV6-1	few	TRBJ2-1	CASSSVMGNEQFF	TGTGCCAGCAGTTCCGTTATGGGCAATGAGCAGTTCTTC
TRBD1	TRBV7-2	few	TRBJ1-1	CASSLARDSPMRTEAFF	TGTGCCAGCAGCCTCGCCCGGGACAGTCCGATGCGGACTGAAGCTTTCTTT
NA	TRBV20-1	many	TRBJ2-3	CSAATGSRADTQYF	TGCAGTGCTGCAACAGGGAGTCGCGCAGATACGCAGTATTTT
TRBD2	TRBV12-3/TRBV12-4	NA	TRBJ2-3	CASSLERQGLLAGRGTDTQYF	TGTGCCAGCAGCTTAGAGCGACAGGGGTTACTAGCGGGAAGGGGCACAGATACGCAGTATTTT
TRBD2	TRBV27	medium-sized	TRBJ2-7	CASSWTSGPEGYEQYF	TGTGCCAGCAGTTGGACTAGCGGCCCGGAAGGTTACGAGCAGTACTTC
NA	TRBV6-4	NA	TRBJ2-1	CASSDGTWDEQFF	TGTGCCAGCAGTGACGGGACGTGGGATGAGCAGTTCTTC
TRBD1	TRBV6-1	medium-sized	TRBJ2-7	CASKLDRGSSYEQYF	TGTGCCAGCAAGCTCGACAGGGGGAGCTCCTACGAGCAGTACTTC
NA	TRBV29-1	NA	TRBJ2-1	CSVKWTTSNEQFF	TGCAGCGTTAAGTGGACTACCAGCAATGAGCAGTTCTTC
TRBD1	TRBV7-9	many	TRBJ1-2	CASSRTGTYGYTF	TGTGCCAGCAGCCGGACAGGGACCTATGGCTACACCTTC
TRBD2	TRBV19	few	TRBJ2-5	CASSMESAFAGGLKTQYF	TGTGCCAGTAGTATGGAGTCGGCCTTTGCGGGAGGCCTTAAGACCCAGTACTTC
TRBD2	TRBV19	many	TRBJ2-7	CASSIQLAGVGEQYF	TGTGCCAGTAGTATACAACTAGCGGGAGTAGGTGAGCAGTACTTC
TRBD1	TRBV27	NA	TRBJ1-1	CASSRTGRLNTEAFF	TGTGCCAGCAGCCGGACAGGGAGATTGAACACTGAAGCTTTCTTT
NA	TRBV4-1	few	TRBJ2-7	CASSQGGTGISYEQYF	TGCGCCAGCAGCCAAGGTGGGACGGGGATCTCCTACGAGCAGTACTTC
NA	TRBV12-3/TRBV12-4	few	TRBJ1-2	CASSLGSGYTF	TGTGCCAGCAGTTTAGGATCTGGCTACACCTTC
NA	TRBV9	few	TRBJ1-4	CASSVGANEKLFF	TGTGCCAGCAGCGTAGGAGCTAATGAAAAACTGTTTTTT
TRBD2	TRBV7-6	NA	TRBJ2-3	CASSDPTSGSTDTQYF	TGTGCCAGCAGCGATCCGACTAGCGGGAGCACAGATACGCAGTATTTT
TRBD2	TRBV9	NA	TRBJ2-1	CASSPGLEVREQFF	TGTGCCAGCAGCCCGGGACTAGAAGTCAGGGAGCAGTTCTTC
TRBD1	TRBV7-2	many	TRBJ1-4	CASNPQGAGEKLFF	TGTGCCAGCAACCCCCAGGGGGCAGGGGAAAAACTGTTTTTT
TRBD2	TRBV5-1	many	TRBJ2-1	CASSLGTSGRWSYNEQFF	TGCGCCAGCAGCTTGGGGACTAGCGGGAGGTGGTCCTACAATGAGCAGTTCTTC
NA	TRBV19	NA	TRBJ2-1	CASNERLGVGEQFF	TGTGCCAGTAACGAACGCCTCGGGGTGGGTGAGCAGTTCTTC
NA	TRBV6-2/TRBV6-3	many	TRBJ2-1	CASSSQGGYNEQFF	TGTGCCAGCAGTTCCCAGGGGGGCTACAATGAGCAGTTCTTC
TRBD2	TRBV3-1	many	TRBJ2-3	CASSYRTSGSTDTQYF	TGTGCCAGCAGCTACCGGACTAGCGGGAGCACAGATACGCAGTATTTT
NA	TRBV11-2	few	TRBJ2-1	CASSSVLAPYNEQFF	TGTGCCAGCAGCTCCGTATTAGCGCCCTACAATGAGCAGTTCTTC
NA	TRBV7-2	many	TRBJ2-3	CASSLAGTYTDTQYF	TGTGCCAGCAGCTTAGCCGGGACTTACACAGATACGCAGTATTTT
NA	TRBV5-1	many	TRBJ1-1	CASSFPGTSTEAFF	TGCGCCAGCAGCTTCCCAGGTACGAGCACTGAAGCTTTCTTT
TRBD1	TRBV3-1	many	TRBJ2-1	CASSPSGRGTEQFF	TGTGCCAGCAGCCCTTCAGGCAGGGGGACTGAGCAGTTCTTC
NA	TRBV20-1	NA	TRBJ2-1	CSAQIAASFGNEQFF	TGCAGTGCCCAGATAGCGGCAAGCTTCGGGAATGAGCAGTTCTTC
NA	TRBV7-3	few	TRBJ2-3	CASSLVAGSTDTQYF	TGTGCCAGCAGCTTAGTGGCGGGGAGCACAGATACGCAGTATTTT
TRBD1	TRBV6-5	many	TRBJ2-2	CASNEQGFNTGELFF	TGTGCCAGCAACGAACAGGGGTTCAACACCGGGGAGCTGTTTTTT
NA	TRBV29-1	many	TRBJ1-4	CSGRQGNEKLFF	TGCAGCGGGCGGCAGGGGAATGAAAAACTGTTTTTT
TRBD1	TRBV7-7	many	TRBJ2-1	CASSPWTGASYNEQFF	TGTGCTAGCAGCCCGTGGACAGGGGCATCCTACAATGAGCAGTTCTTC
NA	TRBV6-2/TRBV6-3	medium-sized	TRBJ1-1	CASSYELGGRTEAFF	TGTGCCAGCAGTTACGAGTTGGGGGGGCGAACTGAAGCTTTCTTT
NA	TRBV10-3	once	TRBJ2-1	CAIRAGPNEQFF	TGTGCCATCAGGGCAGGGCCTAATGAGCAGTTCTTC
NA	TRBV5-1	many	TRBJ2-3	CASSLASGTDTQYF	TGCGCCAGCAGCTTGGCCTCTGGCACAGATACGCAGTATTTT
TRBD2	TRBV29-1	many	TRBJ2-7	CSVVTSGISYEQYF	TGCAGCGTAGTCACTAGCGGAATCTCCTACGAGCAGTACTTC